The 27 T cell receptor beta chains below were found in one sample sequenced in a study of radiotherapy plus CTLA-4 blockade in lung cancer. Measured with immunoSEQ multiplex PCR; TCRdb has only the in-frame clones, and not every one. Of some 64,000 clones detected, around 69% appear once; the ten largest clones hold about a sixth. Sequencing was performed on peripheral blood, taken from a patient treated with radiotherapy plus ipilimumab. The receptors derive from a human donor with non-small cell lung cancer whose response to radiotherapy plus ipilimumab could not be evaluated. Some clones in this sample may be carry-over from other donors' samples.

The chain carries TRBV11-2 and TRBJ1-6, with 8 nucleotides matching TRBD1. Per the germline V gene, CDR1 is SGHAT and CDR2 is FQNNGV. The V segment lost 3 bases and the J segment 9 bases; nucleotides outside the gene matches: 4. The CDR3 covers 14 residues. The CDR3 DNA is TGTGCCAGCAGCTTGGACAGGGTAATTTCACCCCTCCACTTT. Translation gives CASSLDRVISPLHF.

The chain combines TRBV14 with TRBJ1-2, with 9 bases fitting TRBD1. V was pared by 2 bases and J by 7 bases, with 8 bases of the junction left unmatched. Germline V gene lookup returns CDR1 SGHDN and CDR2 FVKESK. The CDR3 loop spans 15 amino acids. The CDR3 DNA reads TGTGCCAGCAGCCAAAGGGACAGGGTCGCGTCTGGCTACACCTTC. Translated: CASSQRDRVASGYTF.

V and J are TRBV29-1 and TRBJ2-7, with D maybe TRBD2 (5 bases). The CDR3 extends over 12 amino acids. The ends were cut back, 6 bases at V and 1 base at J, with 10 bases in the middle. The germline CDR1 and CDR2 sequences are SQVTM and ANQGSEA. The CDR3 region is CSVGPGSYEQYF. The CDR3 nucleotides are TGCAGCGTCGGTCCGGGATCCTACGAGCAGTACTTC.

For the CDR3, the DNA is TGTGCCAGCAGCTTGGCGTTACGGAGCTCCTACAATGAGCAGTTCTTC. Encoded protein: CASSLALRSSYNEQFF. The V call is TRBV5-4, the J call TRBJ2-1; the D is unclear. CDR1 and CDR2 from the germline V gene are SGHNT and YYREEE (reference sequence). The CDR3 has 16 residues. Trimming left V 0 bases short and J 0 bases short, with 10 bases between.

About this clone itself: Sequence at one end of the junction differs from germline and may be a read error. The rearrangement joins TRBV7-2 to TRBJ2-4; D uncertain. The CDR3 totals 14 residues. The germline CDR1 and CDR2 sequences are SGHTA and FQGNSA. The CDR3 DNA reads TGTGCCAGCAGCTTTGATACAGCCACAAACATTCAGTACTTC. This gives the protein CASSFDTATNIQYF. Full variable domain (rest looked up from reference TRBV7-2 and TRBJ2-4): GAGVSQSPSNKVTEKGKDVELRCDPISGHTALYWYRQSLGQGLEFLIYFQGNSAPDKSGLPSDRFSAERTGGSVSTLTIQRTQQEDSAVYLCASSFDTATNIQYFGAGTRLSVL.

This clone showed up many times. The chain uses TRBV6-5 and TRBJ1-2, with 7 positions matching TRBD1. V lost 6 bases, J lost 4 bases, and 5 bases stayed unmatched. CDR3 length: 13 amino acids. Germline CDR1 reads MNHEY; CDR2 reads SVGAGI. The CDR3 reads CASRLRDSYGYTF. As DNA, the CDR3 is TGTGCCAGCAGACTCAGGGACAGCTATGGCTACACCTTC.

The V and J genes are TRBV5-1 and TRBJ1-2, with 7 positions matching TRBD1. This CDR3 is built from 15 residues. With V trimmed by 4 bases and J by 2 bases, 8 bases remained unmatched. Per the germline V gene, CDR1 is SGHRS and CDR2 is YFSETQ. As DNA, the CDR3 is TGCGCCAGCAGCGACAGGGAGAGGGGCAACTATGGCTACACCTTC. This gives the protein CASSDRERGNYGYTF.

This clone was recorded a few times. V is TRBV7-3 and J is TRBJ1-4; D gene unclear. The length of the CDR3 is 13 residues. The V gene lost 1 base and the J gene lost 8 bases, with 8 bases spanning the gap. Per the germline V gene, CDR1 is SGHTA and CDR2 is FQGTGA. This CDR3 is CASSLNREEKLFF. CDR3 in DNA: TGTGCCAGCAGCTTAAATCGAGAAGAAAAACTGTTTTTT.

The genes are TRBV4-2 and TRBJ1-6; tentative D call: TRBD1 (6 bases). Germline V lookup: CDR1 LGHNA, CDR2 YNFKEQ. The V end lost 0 bases, the J end lost 13 bases, and 10 bases lay between the germline ends. This CDR3 is 13 amino acids long. The CDR3 nucleotides are TGTGCCAGCAGCCAAGATTTACAGGGCCCCCTCCACTTT. This codes for CASSQDLQGPLHF.

The V call is TRBV27, the J call TRBJ1-1, with D unclear. The CDR3 has 13 amino acids. The V and J ends lost 1 base and 11 bases respectively, with 14 bases between them. Per germline, CDR1 MNHEY and CDR2 SMNVEV (reference sequence). As DNA, the CDR3 is TGTGCCAGCAGTTTATACGTCGGTGTTATGGCTTTCTTT. It translates to CASSLYVGVMAFF.

The rearrangement uses TRBV9 and TRBJ1-2; 8 bases are shared with TRBD1. The CDR3 covers 20 residues. Trimming took 0 bases from V and 3 from J; bases not matched to a gene: 19. Germline V gene lookup returns CDR1 SGDLS and CDR2 YYNGEE. The CDR3 bases are TGTGCCAGCAGCGTAGTAATCAGGCCGACAGGGGATAAGGAGGACTATGGCTACACCTTC. This codes for CASSVVIRPTGDKEDYGYTF.

This clone was counted a few times. J is TRBJ1-2 and V is TRBV25-1; D perhaps matches TRBD1 (5 bases). The CDR3 has 16 residues. CDR1 is MGHDK, CDR2 SYGVNS, per germline. V lost 1 base and J lost 0, with 12 bases in between. Here the CDR3 reads CASSELGALANYGYTF. Written as DNA, the CDR3 is TGTGCCAGCAGTGAATTAGGGGCTCTAGCTAACTATGGCTACACCTTC.

This sequence joins TRBV5-4 and TRBJ1-2; TRBD1 might be the D (5 bases). The germline gives CDR1 SGHNT, CDR2 YYREEE (reference sequence). The CDR3 is 14 amino acids. The V gene lost 4 bases and the J gene lost 4 bases, with 14 bases spanning the gap. The CDR3 DNA is TGTGCCAGCAGCCGGCGTGGGGGGAGCTATGGCTACACCTTC. Residues: CASSRRGGSYGYTF.

The chain couples TRBV6-1 to TRBJ2-1, with 8 bases matching TRBD2. Trimming took 1 base from V and 4 from J; bases not matched to a gene: 3. The CDR3 covers 15 residues. CDR1 is MNHNS, CDR2 SASEGT, per germline. CDR3 sequence reads: CASSEGSGGYNEQFF. DNA of the CDR3: TGTGCCAGCAGTGAAGGAAGCGGGGGTTACAATGAGCAGTTCTTC.

This clone was observed a single time. This rearrangement joins TRBV5-6 to TRBJ2-7; TRBD2 matches 9 bases. With 4 bases clipped from V and 1 base from J, the junction kept 12 bases outside the gene matches. CDR1 SGHDT and CDR2 YYEEEE come from the germline V gene. This CDR3 region has 17 residues. CDR3 in amino acids: CASSRRGGAGGSYEQYF. DNA for the CDR3: TGTGCCAGCAGCCGCCGAGGTGGAGCGGGGGGATCCTACGAGCAGTACTTC. Using reference TRBV5-6 and TRBJ2-7 for the parts outside the CDR3, the full variable domain is DAGVTQSPTHLIKTRGQQVTLRCSPKSGHDTVSWYQQALGQGPQFIFQYYEEEERQRGNFPDRFSGHQFPNYSSELNVNALLLGDSALYLCASSRRGGAGGSYEQYFGPGTRLTVT.

The chain employs TRBV7-2 and TRBJ2-7; D is possibly TRBD1 (6 bases). Looked up from germline, CDR1 is SGHTA and CDR2 is FQGNSA. Trimming left V 2 bases short and J 3 bases short, with 14 bases between. This CDR3 is 15 amino acids long. The CDR3 region is CASSLQGWNHYEQYF. The CDR3 coding sequence is TGTGCCAGCAGCTTACAGGGGTGGAACCACTACGAGCAGTACTTC.

The CDR3 region is CASSFTGDSNQPQHF. The CDR3 bases are TGTGCCAGCAGTTTTACAGGGGACAGCAATCAGCCCCAGCATTTT. The chain combines TRBV27 with TRBJ1-5; 7 bases agree with TRBD1. CDR1 MNHEY and CDR2 SMNVEV come from the germline V gene (reference sequence). V shed 3 bases, J shed 1 base, and the junction held 3 bases outside the gene matches. This CDR3 has 15 amino acids.

The J gene is TRBJ2-1, the V gene TRBV30, with 7 nucleotides matching TRBD2. The germline CDR1 and CDR2 sequences are GTSNPN and SVGIG (reference sequence). V gave up 3 bases and J gave up 10 bases; unmatched junction bases: 12. The CDR3 is 14 residues long. The CDR3 sequence: CAWRFWTPGGEQFF. DNA for the CDR3: TGTGCCTGGAGGTTTTGGACTCCGGGAGGAGAGCAGTTCTTC.

The rearrangement joins TRBV15 to TRBJ2-5; no clear D gene. The germline gives CDR1 LNHNV, CDR2 YYDKDF (reference sequence). V was cut by 1 base and J by 2 bases, with 14 bases left in between. The CDR3 totals 16 residues. The CDR3 bases are TGTGCCACCAGCAGAGGGAACGGCGGTGCGCAAGAGACCCAGTACTTC. As protein: CATSRGNGGAQETQYF.

CDR3: CASSQQGLNSPLHF. The DNA of the CDR3 is TGTGCCAGCTCGCAGCAGGGCCTTAATTCACCCCTCCACTTT. The chain couples TRBV27 to TRBJ1-6; D is possibly TRBD1 (5 bases). Germline CDR1 and CDR2: MNHEY and SMNVEV (reference sequence). Trimming pared 8 bases from V and 6 bases from J, leaving 14 bases between. The CDR3 is 14 residues long.

The chain is built from TRBV18 and TRBJ2-6, with 7 bases aligning to TRBD2. Germline loops: CDR1 KGHSH, CDR2 LQKENI. This CDR3 is built from 13 residues. The V gene end was trimmed by 4 bases and the J gene end by 15 bases; junction bases not matched to a gene: 9. DNA for the CDR3: TGTGCCAGCTCACGAACTACCGGGGAGGGCCTGACTTTC. It is translated as CASSRTTGEGLTF.

This chain uses TRBV29-1 with TRBJ1-5; TRBD1 might be the D (5 bases). This CDR3 has 15 residues. The V gene lost 4 bases and the J gene lost 4 bases, with 17 bases spanning the gap. Germline lookup yields CDR1 SQVTM and CDR2 ANQGSEA. The CDR3 sequence is CSVADWGGGNQPQHF. In nucleotides, the CDR3 is TGCAGCGTTGCAGACTGGGGCGGTGGTAATCAGCCCCAGCATTTT.

The chain combines TRBV5-1 with TRBJ2-7, with D maybe TRBD2 (7 bases). The germline V and J ends were trimmed by 4 bases and 6 bases, with 14 bases remaining between them. CDR1 and CDR2 from the germline V gene are SGHRS and YFSETQ. The CDR3 spans 13 residues. CDR3 loop: CASSVQGGGEQYF. The CDR3 DNA sequence: TGCGCCAGCAGCGTGCAAGGGGGGGGCGAGCAGTACTTC. The whole variable domain, filled in from reference TRBV5-1 and TRBJ2-7, reads KAGVTQTPRYLIKTRGQQVTLSCSPISGHRSVSWYQQTPGQGLQFLFEYFSETQRNKGNFPGRFSGRQFSNSRSEMNVSTLELGDSALYLCASSVQGGGEQYFGPGTRLTVT.

This clone was seen a handful of times. The chain is built from TRBV6-1 and TRBJ2-7; 12 nucleotides align to TRBD2. CDR3 size: 19 residues. Germline values: CDR1 MNHNS, CDR2 SASEGT. V lost 4 bases, J lost 6 bases, and 19 bases stayed unmatched. CDR3 region: CASSVTGPGLAGLLAEQYF. The CDR3 DNA follows: TGTGCCAGCAGTGTCACGGGGCCGGGACTAGCGGGCCTACTCGCCGAGCAGTACTTC.

In this sample, this clone turned up a few times. This chain joins TRBV2 and TRBJ2-7; D is unresolved. The V and J ends lost 5 bases and 6 bases respectively, with 11 bases between them. CDR1 and CDR2 from the germline V gene are SNHLY and FYNNEI. CDR3 length equals 12 residues. CDR3 loop: CASSNSSPEQYF. CDR3 sequence (DNA): TGTGCCAGCAGTAACAGTTCTCCCGAGCAGTACTTC. The full variable domain, in which reference TRBV2 and TRBJ2-7 provide the parts outside the CDR3, is EPEVTQTPSHQVTQMGQEVILRCVPISNHLYFYWYRQILGQKVEFLVSFYNNEISEKSEIFDDQFSVERPDGSNFTLKIRSTKLEDSAMYFCASSNSSPEQYFGPGTRLTVT.

This clone was counted once. J is TRBJ2-2 and V is TRBV9, with 10 nucleotides matching TRBD2. With 1 base clipped from V and 7 bases from J, the junction kept 13 bases outside the gene matches. The CDR3 is 18 amino acids. CDR1 and CDR2 (germline): SGDLS, YYNGEE. The CDR3 region is CASSVSLLAGNNGGELFF. The DNA for the CDR3 is TGTGCCAGCAGCGTAAGTCTACTAGCGGGGAACAACGGCGGGGAGCTGTTTTTT.

The CDR3 spells CASSLGLAGDNEQFF. The DNA for the CDR3 is TGTGCCAGCAGCTTAGGGCTAGCGGGAGACAATGAGCAGTTCTTC. V is TRBV11-3 and J is TRBJ2-1; the match to TRBD2 covers 10 bases. The trim removed 1 base at V and 5 bases at J, leaving 2 bases unmatched. CDR1 is SGHNT and CDR2 is YENEEA in the germline V gene. There are 15 residues in the CDR3.